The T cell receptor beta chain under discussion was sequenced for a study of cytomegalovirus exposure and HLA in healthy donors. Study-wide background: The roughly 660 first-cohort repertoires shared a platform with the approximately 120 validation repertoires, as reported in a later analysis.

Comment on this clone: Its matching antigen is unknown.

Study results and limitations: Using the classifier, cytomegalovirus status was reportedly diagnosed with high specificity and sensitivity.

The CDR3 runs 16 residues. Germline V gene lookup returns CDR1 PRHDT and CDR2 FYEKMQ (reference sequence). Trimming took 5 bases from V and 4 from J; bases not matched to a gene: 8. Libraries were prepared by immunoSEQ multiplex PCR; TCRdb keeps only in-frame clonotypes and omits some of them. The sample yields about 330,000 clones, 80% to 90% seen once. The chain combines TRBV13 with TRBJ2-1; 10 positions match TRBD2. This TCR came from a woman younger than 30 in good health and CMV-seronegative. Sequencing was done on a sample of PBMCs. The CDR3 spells CASSGLAGAPYNEQFF. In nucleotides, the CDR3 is TGTGCCAGCAGCGGCCTAGCGGGAGCCCCTTACAATGAGCAGTTCTTC.